This section outlines one TCR beta chain sequence together with its context. Using immunoSEQ multiplex PCR, the repertoire was profiled, and TCRdb retains in-frame clones only, with some absent. The repertoire holds roughly 68,000 clones, with approximately 80% as singletons. This sample was included in a study of OX40 agonist ivuxolimab in advanced cancers. Turning to the study itself: Checkpoint inhibitors had been given previously to approximately 40% of patients.

Source: CD4+ or CD8+ T cells sorted from blood, taken in a trial of the OX40 agonist ivuxolimab. This receptor was taken from an adult with an advanced solid tumor such as melanoma, head and neck, liver or kidney cancer.

The CDR3 region is CASSRHPTSYEQYF. In DNA, the CDR3 is TGTGCCAGCAGTAGACATCCAACCTCCTACGAGCAGTACTTC. The rearrangement joins TRBV27 to TRBJ2-7; D is unclear. CDR1 is MNHEY and CDR2 is SMNVEV in the germline V gene (reference sequence). V was trimmed by 5 bases and J by 0 bases, leaving 11 bases between them. The CDR3 covers 14 residues.